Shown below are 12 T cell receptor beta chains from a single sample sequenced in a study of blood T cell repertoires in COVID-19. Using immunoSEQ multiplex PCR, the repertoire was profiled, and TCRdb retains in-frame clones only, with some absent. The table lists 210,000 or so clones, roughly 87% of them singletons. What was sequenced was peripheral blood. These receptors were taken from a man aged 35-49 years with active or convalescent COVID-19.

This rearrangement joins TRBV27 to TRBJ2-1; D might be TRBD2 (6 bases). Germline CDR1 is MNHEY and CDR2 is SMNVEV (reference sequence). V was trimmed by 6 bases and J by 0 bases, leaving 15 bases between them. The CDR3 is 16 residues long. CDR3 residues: CASRGIRGSSYNEQFF. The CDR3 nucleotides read TGTGCCAGCAGGGGTATCCGGGGGTCCTCCTACAATGAGCAGTTCTTC.

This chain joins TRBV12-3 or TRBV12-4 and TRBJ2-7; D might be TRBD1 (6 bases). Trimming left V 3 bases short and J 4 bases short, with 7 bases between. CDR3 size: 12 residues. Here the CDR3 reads CASSFGQYEQYF. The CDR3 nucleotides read TGTGCCAGCAGTTTCGGACAGTACGAGCAGTACTTC.

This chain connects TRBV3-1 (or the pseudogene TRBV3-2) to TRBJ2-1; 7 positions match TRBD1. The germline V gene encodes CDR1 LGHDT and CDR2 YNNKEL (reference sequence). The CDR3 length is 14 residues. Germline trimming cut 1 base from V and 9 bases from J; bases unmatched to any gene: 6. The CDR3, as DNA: TGTGCCAGCAGCCAAGTAACAGGGGTGACTGAGCAGTTCTTC. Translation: CASSQVTGVTEQFF.

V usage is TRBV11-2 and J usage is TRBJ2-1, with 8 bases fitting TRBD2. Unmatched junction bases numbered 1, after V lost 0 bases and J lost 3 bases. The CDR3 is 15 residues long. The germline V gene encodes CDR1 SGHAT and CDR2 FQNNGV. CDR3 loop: CASSLEAGDYNEQFF. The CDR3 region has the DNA TGTGCCAGCAGCTTAGAAGCGGGGGACTACAATGAGCAGTTCTTC.

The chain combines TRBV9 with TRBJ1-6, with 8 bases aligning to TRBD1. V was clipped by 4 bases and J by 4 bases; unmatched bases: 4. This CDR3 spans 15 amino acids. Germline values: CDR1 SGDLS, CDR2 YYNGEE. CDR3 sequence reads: CASSQRTGYNSPLHF. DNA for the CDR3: TGTGCCAGCAGCCAAAGGACAGGGTATAATTCACCCCTCCACTTT.

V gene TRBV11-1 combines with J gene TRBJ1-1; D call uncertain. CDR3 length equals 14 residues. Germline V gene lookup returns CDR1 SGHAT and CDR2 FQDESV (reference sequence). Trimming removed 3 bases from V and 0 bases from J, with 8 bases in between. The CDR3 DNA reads TGTGCCAGCAGCTTCAGAAACATGAACACTGAAGCTTTCTTT. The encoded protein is CASSFRNMNTEAFF.

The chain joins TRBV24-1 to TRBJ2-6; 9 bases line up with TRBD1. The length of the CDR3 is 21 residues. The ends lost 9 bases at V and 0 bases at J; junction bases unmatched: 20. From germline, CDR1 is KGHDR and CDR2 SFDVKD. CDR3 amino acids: CATGANPGQGSLYSGANVLTF. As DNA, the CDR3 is TGTGCCACCGGCGCCAATCCGGGACAGGGATCCCTCTACTCTGGGGCCAACGTCCTGACTTTC.

The CDR3 protein is CASSQSTGTNQPQHF. The CDR3 region has the DNA TGTGCCAGCAGCCAATCTACGGGAACCAATCAGCCCCAGCATTTT. The chain combines TRBV3-1 (or the pseudogene TRBV3-2) with TRBJ1-5; D call uncertain. The ends were cut back, 2 bases at V and 3 bases at J, with 11 bases in the middle. CDR3 length: 15 residues. CDR1 is LGHDT and CDR2 is YNNKEL in the germline V gene (reference sequence).

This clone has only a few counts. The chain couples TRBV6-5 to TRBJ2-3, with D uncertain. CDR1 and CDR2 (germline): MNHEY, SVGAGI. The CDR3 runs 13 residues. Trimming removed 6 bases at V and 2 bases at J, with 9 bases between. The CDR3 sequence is CASSPGNTDTQYF. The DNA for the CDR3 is TGTGCCAGCAGCCCGGGTAACACAGATACGCAGTATTTT.

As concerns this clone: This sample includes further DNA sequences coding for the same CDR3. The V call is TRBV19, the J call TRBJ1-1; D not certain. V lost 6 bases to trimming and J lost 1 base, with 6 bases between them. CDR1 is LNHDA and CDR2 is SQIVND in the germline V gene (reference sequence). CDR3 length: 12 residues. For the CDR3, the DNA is TGTGCCAGTAGCCGGGGGAACACTGAAGCTTTCTTT. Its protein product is CASSRGNTEAFF.

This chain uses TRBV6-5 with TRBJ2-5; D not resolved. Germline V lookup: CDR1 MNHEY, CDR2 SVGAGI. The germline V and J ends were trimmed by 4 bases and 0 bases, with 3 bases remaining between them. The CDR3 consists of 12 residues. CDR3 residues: CASSSYQETQYF. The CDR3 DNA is TGTGCCAGCAGTTCGTACCAAGAGACCCAGTACTTC.

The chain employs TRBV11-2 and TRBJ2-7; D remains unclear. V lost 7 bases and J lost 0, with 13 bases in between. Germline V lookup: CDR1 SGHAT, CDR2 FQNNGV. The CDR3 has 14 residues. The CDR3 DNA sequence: TGTGCCAGCACACCGACTGCTACCTCCTACGAGCAGTACTTC. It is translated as CASTPTATSYEQYF.